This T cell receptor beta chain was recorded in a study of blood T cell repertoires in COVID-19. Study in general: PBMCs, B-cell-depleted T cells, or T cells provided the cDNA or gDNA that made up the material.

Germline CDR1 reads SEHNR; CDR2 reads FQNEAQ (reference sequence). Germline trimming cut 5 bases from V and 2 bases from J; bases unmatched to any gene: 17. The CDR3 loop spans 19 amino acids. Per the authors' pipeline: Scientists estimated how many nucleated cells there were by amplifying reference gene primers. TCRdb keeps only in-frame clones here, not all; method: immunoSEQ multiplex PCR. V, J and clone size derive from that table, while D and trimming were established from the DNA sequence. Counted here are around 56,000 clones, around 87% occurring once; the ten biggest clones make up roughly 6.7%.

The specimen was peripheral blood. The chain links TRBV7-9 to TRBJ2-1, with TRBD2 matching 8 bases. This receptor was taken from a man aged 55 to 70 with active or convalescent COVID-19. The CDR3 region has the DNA TGTGCCAGCAGCATAAATTCGGGAGCGGGAGCAGGGGCCTACAATGAGCAGTTCTTC. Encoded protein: CASSINSGAGAGAYNEQFF.